This T cell receptor (beta chain) was sequenced for a study of blood T cell repertoires in COVID-19. Study as a whole: COVID-19 samples, acute and convalescent, were from the United States, Italy and Spain.

Trimming at V came to 8 bases and at J to 3 bases, leaving 8 bases not matched to a gene. From germline, CDR1 is SNHLY and CDR2 FYNNEI. The CDR3 is 14 residues long. TCRdb keeps only in-frame clones here, not all; method: immunoSEQ multiplex PCR. The profile shows around 250,000 clones, around 80% of them singletons. The study assigned cohorts using participant-reported clinical history. The sequencing input was PBMCs or T cells enriched from blood (not recorded which). The clonotype was recovered from a man younger than 45 with acute COVID-19. V usage is TRBV2 and J usage is TRBJ2-5; 8 bases are a match to TRBD2. CDR3 nucleotides: TGTGCCAGCTACCCTGAACTAGCGGAAGAGACCCAGTACTTC. As protein: CASYPELAEETQYF.